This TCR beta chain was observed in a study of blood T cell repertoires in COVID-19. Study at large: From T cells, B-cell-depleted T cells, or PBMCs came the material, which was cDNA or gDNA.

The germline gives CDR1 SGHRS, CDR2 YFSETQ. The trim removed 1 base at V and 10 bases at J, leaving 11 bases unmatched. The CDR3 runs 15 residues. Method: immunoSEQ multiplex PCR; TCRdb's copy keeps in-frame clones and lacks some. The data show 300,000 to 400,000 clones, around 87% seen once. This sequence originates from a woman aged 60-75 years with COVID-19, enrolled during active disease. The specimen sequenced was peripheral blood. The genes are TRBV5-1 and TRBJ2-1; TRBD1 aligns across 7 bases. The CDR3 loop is CASSLIVEGAGEQFF. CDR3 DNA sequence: TGCGCCAGCAGCTTGATAGTTGAGGGGGCAGGAGAGCAGTTCTTC.